These T cell receptor beta chains were read from a single sample in a study of T cell responses to AZD1222 COVID-19 vaccine. The protocol was immunoSEQ multiplex PCR, while the TCRdb copy is restricted to in-frame clones and leaves out a portion. Seen here are around 58,000 clones, 89% observed once, and the top ten hold roughly 15%. The sequencing here drew on peripheral blood, taken 28 days after the second AZD1222 dose. These receptors all stem from an adult who received the AZD1222 COVID-19 vaccine. Both conserved end residues are part of each CDR3. Fields, in order: D gene, V gene, J gene, clone size, CDR3 protein, CDR3 DNA. The D gene is left open where the match is weak. Expanded clones get a size class; other rows say once, few or many, or leave the size out.

D: NA; V: TRBV4-3; J: TRBJ1-1; size: once; CDR3: CASSPGPGRAEAFF; DNA: TGCGCCAGCAGCCCCGGCCCAGGGAGAGCTGAAGCTTTCTTT
D: NA; V: TRBV10-2; J: TRBJ1-1; size: NA; CDR3: CASSGDFGAEAFF; DNA: TGCGCCAGCAGTGGGGATTTTGGCGCTGAAGCTTTCTTT
D: TRBD2; V: TRBV5-1; J: TRBJ2-5; size: few; CDR3: CASSLSPGLAGGGDF; DNA: TGCGCCAGCAGCTTGTCCCCCGGGCTAGCGGGAGGTGGGGACTTC
D: NA; V: TRBV2; J: TRBJ1-4; size: NA; CDR3: CASRDGATNEKLFF; DNA: TGTGCCAGCAGGGACGGAGCAACTAATGAAAAACTGTTTTTT
D: NA; V: TRBV30; J: TRBJ2-1; size: few; CDR3: CAWSVPTSSSYNEQFF; DNA: TGTGCCTGGAGTGTACCCACTTCTAGCTCCTACAATGAGCAGTTCTTC
D: NA; V: TRBV20-1; J: TRBJ1-2; size: NA; CDR3: CSAGAGPGYTF; DNA: TGCAGTGCTGGGGCGGGGCCCGGCTACACCTTC
D: NA; V: TRBV9; J: TRBJ2-7; size: NA; CDR3: CASSAGQTYEQYF; DNA: TGTGCCAGCAGCGCAGGACAGACCTACGAGCAGTACTTC
D: NA; V: TRBV5-1; J: TRBJ2-1; size: NA; CDR3: CASSAGASRYNEQFF; DNA: TGCGCCAGCAGCGCCGGGGCTAGCCGTTACAATGAGCAGTTCTTC
D: NA; V: TRBV11-2; J: TRBJ2-7; size: NA; CDR3: CASSQTLQVGSSSYEQYF; DNA: TGTGCCAGCAGCCAAACCCTGCAGGTCGGTTCGAGCTCCTACGAGCAGTACTTC
D: NA; V: TRBV5-1; J: TRBJ2-3; size: NA; CDR3: CASSPPTAPSTDTQYF; DNA: TGCGCCAGCAGCCCCCCAACGGCGCCGTCCACAGATACGCAGTATTTT
D: NA; V: TRBV24-1; J: TRBJ1-1; size: once; CDR3: CATSKGPGAGNTEAFF; DNA: TGTGCCACCAGTAAAGGGCCAGGGGCCGGGAACACTGAAGCTTTCTTT
D: NA; V: TRBV18; J: TRBJ2-1; size: NA; CDR3: CASSTTGKGQFF; DNA: TGTGCCAGCTCAACAACAGGGAAGGGGCAGTTCTTC
D: TRBD2; V: TRBV6-5; J: TRBJ2-1; size: NA; CDR3: CASSYWERGEQFF; DNA: TGTGCCAGCAGTTACTGGGAGCGGGGTGAGCAGTTCTTC
D: NA; V: TRBV7-9; J: TRBJ2-2; size: NA; CDR3: CASSSPRTITGELFF; DNA: TGTGCCAGCAGCTCCCCGCGAACCATCACCGGGGAGCTGTTTTTT
D: NA; V: TRBV28; J: TRBJ1-1; size: NA; CDR3: CASSQTLYTEAFF; DNA: TGTGCCAGCAGTCAGACCCTATACACTGAAGCTTTCTTT
D: NA; V: TRBV21-1; J: TRBJ2-1; size: NA; CDR3: CASSKEGRPLPGPPGPDDLDEQFF; DNA: TGTGCCAGCAGCAAGGAAGGAAGGCCACTCCCCGGCCCTCCGGGCCCGGATGATTTGGATGAGCAGTTCTTC
D: NA; V: TRBV29-1; J: TRBJ1-2; size: NA; CDR3: CSVAGISSMDGYTF; DNA: TGCAGCGTTGCAGGGATTTCCTCGATGGATGGCTACACCTTC
D: TRBD2; V: TRBV5-4; J: TRBJ2-1; size: NA; CDR3: CASSPGTSGLNEQFF; DNA: TGTGCCAGCAGCCCCGGGACTAGCGGGCTGAATGAGCAGTTCTTC
D: TRBD1; V: TRBV27; J: TRBJ1-3; size: NA; CDR3: CASSQDRGSGNTIYF; DNA: TGTGCCAGCAGCCAGGACAGGGGATCTGGAAACACCATATATTTT
D: NA; V: TRBV18; J: TRBJ1-6; size: NA; CDR3: CASSPRQTDSPLHF; DNA: TGTGCCAGCTCACCCCGGCAGACGGATTCACCCCTCCACTTT
D: TRBD2; V: TRBV7-2; J: TRBJ2-5; size: NA; CDR3: CASSLVGGIAGGSRETQYF; DNA: TGTGCCAGCAGCTTAGTAGGGGGGATAGCGGGAGGGAGTAGGGAGACCCAGTACTTC
D: NA; V: TRBV6-5; J: TRBJ1-4; size: NA; CDR3: CASSLEGRGEKLFF; DNA: TGTGCCAGCAGTTTAGAGGGGCGAGGGGAAAAACTGTTTTTT
D: NA; V: TRBV6-5; J: TRBJ2-1; size: NA; CDR3: CASSPTGLYNEQFF; DNA: TGTGCCAGCAGCCCCACAGGGCTCTACAATGAGCAGTTCTTC
D: TRBD2; V: TRBV3-1/TRBV3-2; J: TRBJ2-1; size: NA; CDR3: CASSQATSGRYNEQFF; DNA: TGTGCCAGCAGCCAAGCGACTAGCGGGAGATACAATGAGCAGTTCTTC
D: NA; V: TRBV7-2; J: TRBJ1-2; size: NA; CDR3: CASSLALTNYGYTF; DNA: TGTGCCAGCAGCTTAGCGCTGACAAACTATGGCTACACCTTC
D: NA; V: TRBV12-3/TRBV12-4; J: TRBJ1-1; size: NA; CDR3: CASSLTANTEAFF; DNA: TGTGCCAGCAGTTTGACAGCGAACACTGAAGCTTTCTTT
D: NA; V: TRBV7-8; J: TRBJ2-1; size: NA; CDR3: CASSLNGYEQFF; DNA: TGTGCCAGCAGCTTAAATGGCTATGAGCAGTTCTTC
D: NA; V: TRBV5-1; J: TRBJ2-3; size: NA; CDR3: CASSLGLGGTDTQYF; DNA: TGCGCCAGCAGCTTGGGACTAGGCGGCACAGATACGCAGTATTTT
D: TRBD1; V: TRBV4-2; J: TRBJ2-7; size: NA; CDR3: CASSQDAPGQVSYEQYF; DNA: TGTGCCAGCAGCCAAGATGCCCCGGGACAGGTCTCCTACGAGCAGTACTTC
D: TRBD2; V: TRBV19; J: TRBJ2-2; size: NA; CDR3: CASSSRTSGGTGELFF; DNA: TGTGCCAGTAGTTCCCGGACTAGCGGGGGGACCGGGGAGCTGTTTTTT
D: NA; V: TRBV6-1; J: TRBJ1-4; size: NA; CDR3: CASSENGQSNEKLFF; DNA: TGTGCCAGCAGTGAAAACGGGCAGTCTAATGAAAAACTGTTTTTT
D: TRBD1; V: TRBV15; J: TRBJ1-1; size: NA; CDR3: CATSSPNRGGNTEAFF; DNA: TGTGCCACCAGCTCCCCAAACAGGGGAGGGAACACTGAAGCTTTCTTT
D: NA; V: TRBV9; J: TRBJ2-1; size: few; CDR3: CASSVAYRGTEQFF; DNA: TGTGCCAGCAGCGTAGCGTATCGGGGCACAGAGCAGTTCTTC
D: NA; V: TRBV27; J: TRBJ1-2; size: NA; CDR3: CASSLSIAGNPGYTF; DNA: TGTGCCAGCAGTTTATCGATAGCGGGGAATCCTGGCTACACCTTC
D: TRBD1; V: TRBV6-5; J: TRBJ1-2; size: NA; CDR3: CASRPGRQGFGGYTF; DNA: TGTGCCAGCAGGCCCGGAAGACAGGGGTTCGGTGGCTACACCTTC
D: TRBD2; V: TRBV5-6; J: TRBJ2-1; size: once; CDR3: CASSLTSGEYNEQFF; DNA: TGTGCCAGCAGCTTGACTAGCGGGGAGTACAATGAGCAGTTCTTC
D: TRBD1; V: TRBV25-1; J: TRBJ1-4; size: NA; CDR3: CASTDRAGTNEKLFF; DNA: TGTGCCAGTACGGACAGGGCTGGGACTAATGAAAAACTGTTTTTT